This T cell receptor (beta chain) was captured in a study of PD-1 blockade in classical Hodgkin lymphoma. Study outcomes and limitations: Initiation of nivolumab under 1 year after ASCT led to exclusion of patients.

Every patient was affected by relapse after autologous stem cell transplantation, while exposure to brentuximab vedotin was not uniform. Generated by immunoSEQ multiplex PCR, the TCRdb table keeps only in-frame clones and is missing some. The sample consists of 40,000 to 45,000 clones, roughly 72% of them appearing once. About this clone: The antigen remains undetermined.

The sequencing used peripheral blood mononuclear cells (PBMCs), collected before the second cycle of nivolumab. This sequence was found in a human donor with classical Hodgkin lymphoma.

The CDR3 bases are TGTGCCAGCAGCCGGCGGGGGGACAATGAGCAGTTCTTC. Its protein is CASSRRGDNEQFF. This chain connects TRBV6-1 to TRBJ2-1; TRBD2 aligns across 8 bases. The ends lost 6 bases at V and 5 bases at J; junction bases unmatched: 3. Germline lookup yields CDR1 MNHNS and CDR2 SASEGT. The CDR3 is 13 amino acids.